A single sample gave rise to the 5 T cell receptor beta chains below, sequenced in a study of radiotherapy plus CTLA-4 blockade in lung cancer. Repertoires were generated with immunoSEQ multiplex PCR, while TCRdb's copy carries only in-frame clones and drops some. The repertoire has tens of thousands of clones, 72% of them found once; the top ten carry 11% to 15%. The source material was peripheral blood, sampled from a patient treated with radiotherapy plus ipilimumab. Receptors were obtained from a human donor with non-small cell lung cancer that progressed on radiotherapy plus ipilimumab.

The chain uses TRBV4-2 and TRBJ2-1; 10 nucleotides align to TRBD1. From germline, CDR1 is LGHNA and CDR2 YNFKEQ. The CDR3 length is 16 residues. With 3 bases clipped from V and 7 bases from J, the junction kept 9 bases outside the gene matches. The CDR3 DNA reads TGTGCCAGCAGCCAGGACAGGGGGTGGAAGAGAAATGAGCAGTTCTTC. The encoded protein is CASSQDRGWKRNEQFF.

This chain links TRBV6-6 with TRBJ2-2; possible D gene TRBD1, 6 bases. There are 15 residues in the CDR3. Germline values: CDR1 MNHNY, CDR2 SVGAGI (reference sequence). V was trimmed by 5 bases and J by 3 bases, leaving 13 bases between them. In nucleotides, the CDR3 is TGTGCCAGCAGTGCGCAGGGGCCGGACACCGGGGAGCTGTTTTTT. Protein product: CASSAQGPDTGELFF.

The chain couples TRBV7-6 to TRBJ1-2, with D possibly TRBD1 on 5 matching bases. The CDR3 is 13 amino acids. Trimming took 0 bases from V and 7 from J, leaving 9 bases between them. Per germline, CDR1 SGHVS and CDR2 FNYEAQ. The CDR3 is CASSLAGAAGYTF. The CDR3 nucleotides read TGTGCCAGCAGCTTAGCAGGGGCGGCTGGCTACACCTTC.

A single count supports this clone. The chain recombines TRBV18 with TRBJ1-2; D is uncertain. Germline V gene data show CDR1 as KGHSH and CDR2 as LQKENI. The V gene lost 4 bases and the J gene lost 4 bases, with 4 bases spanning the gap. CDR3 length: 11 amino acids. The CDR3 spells CASSLRYGYTF. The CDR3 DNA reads TGTGCCAGCTCACTCCGCTATGGCTACACCTTC.

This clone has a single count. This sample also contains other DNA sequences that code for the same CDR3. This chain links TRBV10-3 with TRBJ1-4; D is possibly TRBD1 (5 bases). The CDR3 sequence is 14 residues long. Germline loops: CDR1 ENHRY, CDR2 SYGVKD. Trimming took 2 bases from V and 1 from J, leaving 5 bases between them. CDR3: CAISEQGTNEKLFF. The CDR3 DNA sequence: TGTGCCATCAGTGAGCAGGGAACTAATGAAAAACTGTTTTTT.